The rows below give T cell receptor beta chains drawn from one sample of a study of blood T cell repertoires in COVID-19. Sequencing was performed with immunoSEQ multiplex PCR; in TCRdb, only in-frame clones are kept and a portion is missing. The sample lists tens of thousands of clones, about 80% seen once, with over 6.5% in the top ten. The sample taken for sequencing was peripheral blood. The source of these receptors is a man between 65 and 80 years old with acute or convalescent COVID-19. CDR3s include the opening cysteine and the closing phenylalanine or tryptophan. A D gene is named only where the DNA matches it firmly. Clone size is shown for a subset of rows, as once, few, many or a class of expanded clone.

size,D,length,V,J,DNA,CDR3
few,NA,14,TRBV6-5,TRBJ1-1,TGTGCCAGCAGTCGCGAGGGGGGGCACACTGAAGCTTTCTTT,CASSREGGHTEAFF
NA,NA,15,TRBV6-5,TRBJ1-5,TGTGCCAGCAGTTACTCGCAGGGTCTCGGTCAGCCCCAGCATTTT,CASSYSQGLGQPQHF
NA,NA,16,TRBV6-2/TRBV6-3,TRBJ2-6,TGTGCCAGCAGTTACTTACGAGCTCCTGGGGCCAACGTCCTGACTTTC,CASSYLRAPGANVLTF
NA,NA,12,TRBV6-1,TRBJ1-2,TGTGCCAGCAGTGAAGCCCTCTATGGCTACACCTTC,CASSEALYGYTF
NA,NA,17,TRBV5-1,TRBJ1-2,TGCGCCAGCAGCCGGTGGAGTCAAGGGGCTCGGACCCCTGGCTACACCTTC,CASSRWSQGARTPGYTF
NA,TRBD2,19,TRBV9,TRBJ2-3,TGTGCCAGCAGCGTAGCACCGGGACTAGCGGGCCTCAGGACAGATACGCAGTATTTT,CASSVAPGLAGLRTDTQYF
once,NA,15,TRBV4-1,TRBJ2-5,TGCGCCAGCAGCCAGACTCCTGGACTTCAAGAGACCCAGTACTTC,CASSQTPGLQETQYF
once,NA,13,TRBV6-5,TRBJ1-1,TGTGCCAGCCGAATCGGGGTGAACACTGAAGCTTTCTTT,CASRIGVNTEAFF
NA,NA,12,TRBV12-3/TRBV12-4,TRBJ1-1,TGTGCCAGTGCGGGGTTAGACACTGAAGCTTTCTTT,CASAGLDTEAFF
NA,NA,15,TRBV6-6,TRBJ1-6,TGTGCCAGCCGGAGGGGACGTTCCTATAATTCACCCCTCCACTTT,CASRRGRSYNSPLHF
NA,TRBD1,14,TRBV2,TRBJ1-1,TGTGCCAGCACACGAACAGGGGTTGTTGTTGAAGCTTTCTTT,CASTRTGVVVEAFF
NA,TRBD1,15,TRBV7-3,TRBJ1-1,TGTGCCAGCAGCTCGACAGGGGTTGAGAACACTGAAGCTTTCTTT,CASSSTGVENTEAFF
once,NA,16,TRBV7-2,TRBJ2-2,TGTGCCAGCAGCTTATTGAACAGGGTGAACACCGGGGAGCTGTTTTTT,CASSLLNRVNTGELFF
NA,NA,15,TRBV19,TRBJ2-5,TGTGCCAGTAGTCCCCGGGACACCCATTCGGAGACCCAGTACTTC,CASSPRDTHSETQYF
NA,NA,13,TRBV19,TRBJ2-7,TGTGCCAGTAGTATGGGCCAATCCTACGAGCAGTACTTC,CASSMGQSYEQYF